This TCR beta chain was captured by sequencing in a study of CD8 T cells in Susac syndrome. Study-level background: Patients with Susac syndrome were, at the time of blood collection, therapy-naive, maintained on corticosteroids, or maintained on intravenous immunoglobulin alone.

Sequencing of TCR beta, carried out with a high-throughput approach, was applied to CD8+ and CD4+ T cells from the blood. After extraction with the RNeasy kit, roughly 0.45 to 1 ug of the RNA was reverse transcribed using random hexamers. A multiplex approach, immunoSEQ multiplex PCR, amplified TCR beta CDR3 across 54 Vbeta and 13 Jbeta. MiXCR was run by TCRdb on the immunoSEQ multiplex PCR reads, yielding one entry per CDR3 protein. This table has about 140,000 distinct CDR3 sequences, approximately 95% appearing once. Study findings and constraints: Susac syndrome CD4+ T cell repertoires showed no clonal expansion.

Trimming left V 4 bases short and J 3 bases short, with 10 bases between. Germline CDR1 is LGHDT and CDR2 is YNNKEL (reference sequence). CDR3 length: 13 residues. Comments on this clonotype: Its target is unknown.

The V gene is TRBV3-1, the J gene TRBJ2-7; D gene unclear. Input material: CD4+ T cells from PBMCs. This TCR came from a human donor with Susac syndrome. The CDR3 reads CASSPRNIYEQYF. The CDR3, as DNA: TGTGCCAGCAGCCCACGAAACATCTACGAGCAGTACTTC.